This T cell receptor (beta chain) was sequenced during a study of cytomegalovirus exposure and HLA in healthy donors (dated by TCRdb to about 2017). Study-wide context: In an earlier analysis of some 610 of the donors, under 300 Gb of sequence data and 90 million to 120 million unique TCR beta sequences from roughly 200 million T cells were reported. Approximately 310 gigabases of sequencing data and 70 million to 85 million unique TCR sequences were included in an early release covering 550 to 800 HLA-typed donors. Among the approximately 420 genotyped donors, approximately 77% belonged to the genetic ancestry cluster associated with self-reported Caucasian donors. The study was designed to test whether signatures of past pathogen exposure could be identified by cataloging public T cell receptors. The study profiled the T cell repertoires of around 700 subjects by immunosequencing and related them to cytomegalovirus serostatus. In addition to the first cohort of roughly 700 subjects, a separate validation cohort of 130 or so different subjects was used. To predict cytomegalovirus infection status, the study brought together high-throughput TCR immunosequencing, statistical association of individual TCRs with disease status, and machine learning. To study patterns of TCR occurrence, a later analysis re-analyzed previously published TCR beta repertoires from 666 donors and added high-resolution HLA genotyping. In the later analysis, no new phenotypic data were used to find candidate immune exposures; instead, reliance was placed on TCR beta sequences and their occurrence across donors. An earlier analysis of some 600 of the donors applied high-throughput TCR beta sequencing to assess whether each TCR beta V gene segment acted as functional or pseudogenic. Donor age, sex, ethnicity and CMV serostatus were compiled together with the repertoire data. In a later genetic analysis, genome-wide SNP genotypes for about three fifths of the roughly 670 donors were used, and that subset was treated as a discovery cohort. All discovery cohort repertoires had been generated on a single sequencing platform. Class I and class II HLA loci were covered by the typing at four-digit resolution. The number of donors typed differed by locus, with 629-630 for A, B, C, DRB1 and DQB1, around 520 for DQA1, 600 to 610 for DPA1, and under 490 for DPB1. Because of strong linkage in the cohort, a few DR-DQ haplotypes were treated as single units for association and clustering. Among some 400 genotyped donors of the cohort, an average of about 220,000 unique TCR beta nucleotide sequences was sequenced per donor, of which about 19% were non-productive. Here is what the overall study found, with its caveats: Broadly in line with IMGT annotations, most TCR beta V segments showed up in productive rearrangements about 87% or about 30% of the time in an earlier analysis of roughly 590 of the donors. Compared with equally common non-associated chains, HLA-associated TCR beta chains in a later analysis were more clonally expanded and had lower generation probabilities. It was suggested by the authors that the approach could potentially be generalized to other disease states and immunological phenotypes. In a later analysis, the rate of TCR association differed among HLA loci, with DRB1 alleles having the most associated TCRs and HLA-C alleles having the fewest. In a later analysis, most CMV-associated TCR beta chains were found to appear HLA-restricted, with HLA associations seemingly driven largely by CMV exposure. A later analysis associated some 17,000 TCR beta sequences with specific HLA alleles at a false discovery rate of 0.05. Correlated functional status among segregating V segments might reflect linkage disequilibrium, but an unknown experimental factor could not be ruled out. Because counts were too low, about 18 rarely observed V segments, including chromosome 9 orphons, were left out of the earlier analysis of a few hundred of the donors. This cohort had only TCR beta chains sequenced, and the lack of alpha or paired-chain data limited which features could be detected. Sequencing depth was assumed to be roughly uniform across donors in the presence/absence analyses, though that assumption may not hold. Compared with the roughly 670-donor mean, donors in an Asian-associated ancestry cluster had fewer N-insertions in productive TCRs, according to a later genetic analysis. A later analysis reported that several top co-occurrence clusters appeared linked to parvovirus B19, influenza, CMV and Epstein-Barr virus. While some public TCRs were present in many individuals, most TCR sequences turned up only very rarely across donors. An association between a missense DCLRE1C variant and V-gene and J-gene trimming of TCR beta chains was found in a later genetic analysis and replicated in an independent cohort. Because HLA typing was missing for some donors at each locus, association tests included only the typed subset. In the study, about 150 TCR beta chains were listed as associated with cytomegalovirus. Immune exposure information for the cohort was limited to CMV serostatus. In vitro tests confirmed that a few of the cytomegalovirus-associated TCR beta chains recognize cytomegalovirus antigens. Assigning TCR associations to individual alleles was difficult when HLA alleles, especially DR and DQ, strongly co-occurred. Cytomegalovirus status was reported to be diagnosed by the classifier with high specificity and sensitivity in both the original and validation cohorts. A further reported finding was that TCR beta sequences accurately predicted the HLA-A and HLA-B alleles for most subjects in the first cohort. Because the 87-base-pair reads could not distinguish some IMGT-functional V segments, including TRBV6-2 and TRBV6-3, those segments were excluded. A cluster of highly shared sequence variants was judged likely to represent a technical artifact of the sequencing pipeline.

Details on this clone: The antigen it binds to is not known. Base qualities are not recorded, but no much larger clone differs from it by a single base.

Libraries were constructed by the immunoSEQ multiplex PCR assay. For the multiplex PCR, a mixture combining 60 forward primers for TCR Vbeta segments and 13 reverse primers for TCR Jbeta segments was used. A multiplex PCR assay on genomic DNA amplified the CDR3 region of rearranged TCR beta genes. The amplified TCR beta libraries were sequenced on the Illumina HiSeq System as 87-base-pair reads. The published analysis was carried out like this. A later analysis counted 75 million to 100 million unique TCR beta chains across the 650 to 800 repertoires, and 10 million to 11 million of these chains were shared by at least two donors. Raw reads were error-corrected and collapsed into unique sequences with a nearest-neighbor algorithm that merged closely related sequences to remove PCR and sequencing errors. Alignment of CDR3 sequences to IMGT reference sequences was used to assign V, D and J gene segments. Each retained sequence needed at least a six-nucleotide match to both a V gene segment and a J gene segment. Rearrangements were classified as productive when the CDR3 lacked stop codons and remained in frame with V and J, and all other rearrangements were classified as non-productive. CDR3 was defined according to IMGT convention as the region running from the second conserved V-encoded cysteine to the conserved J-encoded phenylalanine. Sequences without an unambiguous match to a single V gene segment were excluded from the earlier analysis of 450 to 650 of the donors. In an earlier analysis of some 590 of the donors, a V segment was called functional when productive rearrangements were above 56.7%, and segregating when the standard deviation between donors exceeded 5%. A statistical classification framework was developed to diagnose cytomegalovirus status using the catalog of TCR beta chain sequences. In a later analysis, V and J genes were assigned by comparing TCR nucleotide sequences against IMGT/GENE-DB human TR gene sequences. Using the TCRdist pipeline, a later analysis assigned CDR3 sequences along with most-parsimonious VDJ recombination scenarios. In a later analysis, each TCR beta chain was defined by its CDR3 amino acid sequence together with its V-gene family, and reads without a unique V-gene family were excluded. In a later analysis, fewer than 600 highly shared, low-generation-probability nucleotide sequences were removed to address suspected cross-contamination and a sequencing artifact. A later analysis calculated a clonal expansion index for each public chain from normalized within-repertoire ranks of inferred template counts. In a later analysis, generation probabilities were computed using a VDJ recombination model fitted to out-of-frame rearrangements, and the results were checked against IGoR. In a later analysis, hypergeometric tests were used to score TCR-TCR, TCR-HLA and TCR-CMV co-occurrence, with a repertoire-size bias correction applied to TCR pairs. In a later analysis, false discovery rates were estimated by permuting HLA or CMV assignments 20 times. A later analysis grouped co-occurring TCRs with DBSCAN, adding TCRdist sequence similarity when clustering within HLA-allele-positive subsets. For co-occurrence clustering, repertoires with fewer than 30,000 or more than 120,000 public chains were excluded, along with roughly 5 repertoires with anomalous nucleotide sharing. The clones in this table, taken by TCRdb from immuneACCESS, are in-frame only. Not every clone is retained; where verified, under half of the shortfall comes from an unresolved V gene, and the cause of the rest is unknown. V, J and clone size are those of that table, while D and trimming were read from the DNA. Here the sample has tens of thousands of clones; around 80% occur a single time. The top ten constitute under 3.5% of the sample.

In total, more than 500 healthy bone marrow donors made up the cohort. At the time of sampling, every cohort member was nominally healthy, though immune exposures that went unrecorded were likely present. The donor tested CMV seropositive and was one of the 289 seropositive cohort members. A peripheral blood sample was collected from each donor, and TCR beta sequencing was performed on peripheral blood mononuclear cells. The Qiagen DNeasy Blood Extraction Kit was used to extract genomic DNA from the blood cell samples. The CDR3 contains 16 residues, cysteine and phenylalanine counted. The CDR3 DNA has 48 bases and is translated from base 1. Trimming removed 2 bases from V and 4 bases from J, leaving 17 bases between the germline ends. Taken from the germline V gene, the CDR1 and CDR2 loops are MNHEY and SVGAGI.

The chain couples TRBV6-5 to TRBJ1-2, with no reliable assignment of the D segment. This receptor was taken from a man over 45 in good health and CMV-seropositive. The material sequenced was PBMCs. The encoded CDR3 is CASSYVSAQFPYGYTF. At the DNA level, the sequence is TGTGCCAGCAGTTACGTGTCGGCACAGTTCCCCTATGGCTACACCTTC.